These T cell receptor beta chains were read from a single sample in a study of regulatory T cells in long-lasting Graves disease. TCRdb reprocessed the multiplex PCR reads with MiXCR, giving one entry per CDR3 protein. The sample holds around 480,000 distinct CDR3 sequences; around 15% are singletons and the top ten take about 25%. The same sample was also studied in work on T cells in Graves' hyperthyroidism and ophthalmopathy.

Sequenced material: peripheral blood mononuclear cells (PBMCs), taken at new diagnosis, from a patient treated with antithyroid drugs. These TCRs come from a woman aged 35-60 years with Graves disease. Each CDR3 is given with its conserved first and last residue. D genes are given only for firm matches. Rows give clone size only sometimes, using once, few, many, or a class for an expanded clone.

V: TRBV19
J: TRBJ1-2
D: TRBD1
size: few
CDR3: CASRRDRVDGYTF
DNA: TGTGCCAGTAGAAGGGACAGGGTAGATGGCTACACCTTC

V: TRBV5-6
J: TRBJ2-7
D: .
size: many
CDR3: CASSLDRERGYEQYF
DNA: TGTGCCAGCAGCTTGGACAGGGAGAGAGGCTACGAGCAGTACTTC

V: TRBV25-1
J: TRBJ2-6
D: .
size: few
CDR3: CASSEYGGAGANVLTF
DNA: TGTGCCAGCAGTGAATATGGGGGCGCTGGGGCCAACGTCCTGACTTTC

V: TRBV6-2/TRBV6-3
J: TRBJ1-5
D: .
size: few
CDR3: CASSYSSATNQPQHF
DNA: TGTGCCAGCAGTTACTCGTCGGCAACCAATCAGCCCCAGCATTTT

V: TRBV6-5
J: TRBJ2-7
D: .
size: .
CDR3: CASSYVGGEQYF
DNA: TGTGCCAGCAGTTACGTAGGGGGAGAGCAGTACTTC

V: TRBV6-1
J: TRBJ2-7
D: TRBD1
size: many
CDR3: CASSERQGASEQYF
DNA: TGTGCCAGCAGTGAACGGCAGGGGGCTAGCGAGCAGTACTTC

V: TRBV19
J: TRBJ1-2
D: .
size: few
CDR3: CASSIGEIYGYTF
DNA: TGTGCCAGTAGTATAGGGGAGATCTATGGCTACACCTTC

V: TRBV4-1
J: TRBJ1-1
D: TRBD1
size: few
CDR3: CASSQFLQDRVVSFGTEAFF
DNA: TGCGCCAGCAGCCAATTCCTGCAGGACAGGGTGGTCTCGTTTGGCACTGAAGCTTTCTTT

V: TRBV12-3/TRBV12-4
J: TRBJ2-7
D: .
size: many
CDR3: CASSLRGEQYF
DNA: TGTGCCAGCAGTTTACGGGGCGAGCAGTACTTC

V: TRBV18
J: TRBJ2-3
D: .
size: many
CDR3: CASSPDIPSTDTQYF
DNA: TGTGCCAGCTCACCTGACATCCCTAGCACAGATACGCAGTATTTT

V: TRBV20-1
J: TRBJ1-2
D: .
size: many
CDR3: CSASRAGDDRTF
DNA: TGCAGTGCTAGTAGGGCAGGGGATGATAGGACCTTC

V: TRBV30
J: TRBJ2-5
D: .
size: .
CDR3: CAWSRNSQETQYF
DNA: TGTGCCTGGTCCCGAAACAGTCAAGAGACCCAGTACTTC

V: TRBV11-3
J: TRBJ1-1
D: TRBD1
size: few
CDR3: CASSSEISGGPHTEAFF
DNA: TGTGCCAGCAGCTCTGAAATCTCAGGGGGCCCCCACACTGAAGCTTTCTTT

V: TRBV6-1
J: TRBJ1-6
D: .
size: .
CDR3: CASTGTDYSPLHF
DNA: TGTGCCAGCACCGGGACCGATTATTCACCCCTCCACTTT

V: TRBV2
J: TRBJ2-7
D: .
size: many
CDR3: CASSSNGDWINEQYF
DNA: TGTGCCAGCAGTTCTAACGGTGATTGGATCAACGAGCAGTACTTC

V: TRBV4-1
J: TRBJ1-6
D: TRBD1
size: few
CDR3: CASSRDRGDNSPLHF
DNA: TGCGCCAGCAGCAGGGACAGGGGCGATAATTCACCCCTCCACTTT

V: TRBV2
J: TRBJ2-7
D: .
size: many
CDR3: CASSESRYEQYF
DNA: TGTGCCAGCAGTGAATCCCGTTACGAGCAGTACTTC

V: TRBV9
J: TRBJ2-7
D: TRBD2
size: once
CDR3: CASSVDGRGVNEQYF
DNA: TGTGCCAGCAGCGTAGACGGGCGGGGGGTCAATGAGCAGTACTTC

V: TRBV27
J: TRBJ1-5
D: .
size: .
CDR3: CASSIGGWNQPQHF
DNA: TGTGCCAGCAGTATAGGAGGGTGGAATCAGCCCCAGCATTTT

V: TRBV12-3/TRBV12-4
J: TRBJ2-7
D: .
size: .
CDR3: CASGGPRGDEQYF
DNA: TGTGCCAGCGGGGGGCCCCGAGGGGACGAGCAGTACTTC

V: TRBV29-1
J: TRBJ2-6
D: .
size: few
CDR3: CSVENRGGAGANVLTF
DNA: TGCAGCGTTGAAAACAGGGGAGGAGCTGGGGCCAACGTCCTGACTTTC

V: TRBV6-4
J: TRBJ2-1
D: .
size: few
CDR3: CASSVRGSPYNEQFF
DNA: TGTGCCAGCAGTGTAAGAGGCAGTCCCTACAATGAGCAGTTCTTC

V: TRBV28
J: TRBJ2-7
D: .
size: many
CDR3: CASSLFGSYEQYF
DNA: TGTGCCAGCAGTTTATTCGGGTCCTACGAGCAGTACTTC

V: TRBV20-1
J: TRBJ2-7
D: TRBD2
size: many
CDR3: CSALAGVSSYEQYF
DNA: TGCAGTGCTTTAGCGGGGGTTAGCTCCTACGAGCAGTACTTC

V: TRBV6-4
J: TRBJ1-6
D: .
size: .
CDR3: CASSDSKVAKPYNSPLHF
DNA: TGTGCCAGCAGTGACTCGAAGGTGGCGAAGCCCTATAATTCACCCCTCCACTTT

V: TRBV4-1
J: TRBJ2-7
D: .
size: many
CDR3: CASSPLGKKVDEQYF
DNA: TGCGCCAGCAGCCCTTTGGGAAAGAAGGTGGACGAGCAGTACTTC

V: TRBV28
J: TRBJ1-5
D: .
size: many
CDR3: CASKPPRDQPQHF
DNA: TGTGCCAGCAAACCCCCGAGGGATCAGCCCCAGCATTTT

V: TRBV25-1
J: TRBJ1-1
D: .
size: .
CDR3: CASSASPAGNTEAFF
DNA: TGTGCCAGCAGTGCCTCCCCGGCGGGGAACACTGAAGCTTTCTTT

V: TRBV12-3/TRBV12-4
J: TRBJ2-2
D: TRBD2
size: many
CDR3: CASSGGEIIAQHEANTGELFF
DNA: TGTGCCAGCAGTGGGGGGGAAATTATAGCTCAACATGAAGCTAACACCGGGGAGCTGTTTTTT

V: TRBV5-1
J: TRBJ2-5
D: TRBD1
size: few
CDR3: CASSSSGTGFETQYF
DNA: TGCGCCAGCAGCTCCTCCGGGACAGGGTTTGAGACCCAGTACTTC

V: TRBV15
J: TRBJ2-7
D: .
size: many
CDR3: CATSRDLGSYEQYF
DNA: TGTGCCACCAGCAGAGATCTTGGAAGCTACGAGCAGTACTTC